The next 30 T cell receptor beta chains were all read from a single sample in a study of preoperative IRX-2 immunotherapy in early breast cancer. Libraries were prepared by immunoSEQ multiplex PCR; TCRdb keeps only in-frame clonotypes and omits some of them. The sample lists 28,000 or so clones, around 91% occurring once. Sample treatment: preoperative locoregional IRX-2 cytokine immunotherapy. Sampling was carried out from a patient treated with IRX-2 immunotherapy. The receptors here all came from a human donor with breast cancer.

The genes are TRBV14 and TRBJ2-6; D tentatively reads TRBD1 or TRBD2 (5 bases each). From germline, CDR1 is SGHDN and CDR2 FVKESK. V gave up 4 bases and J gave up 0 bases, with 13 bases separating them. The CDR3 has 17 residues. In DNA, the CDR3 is TGTGCCAGCAGCCGGGGACCCTTAAGCTCTGGGGCCAACGTCCTGACTTTC. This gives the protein CASSRGPLSSGANVLTF.

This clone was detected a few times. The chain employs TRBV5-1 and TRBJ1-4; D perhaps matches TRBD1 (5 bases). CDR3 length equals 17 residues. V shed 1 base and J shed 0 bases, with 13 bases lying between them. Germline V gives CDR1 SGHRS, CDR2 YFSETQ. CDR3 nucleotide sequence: TGCGCCAGCAGCTTGAGGGACGTTTCTGCAACTAATGAAAAACTGTTTTTT. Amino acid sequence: CASSLRDVSATNEKLFF.

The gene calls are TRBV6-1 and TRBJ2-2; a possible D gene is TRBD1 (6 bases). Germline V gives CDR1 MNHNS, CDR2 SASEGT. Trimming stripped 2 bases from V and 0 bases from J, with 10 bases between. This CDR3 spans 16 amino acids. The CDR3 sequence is CASSETAGANTGELFF. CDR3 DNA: TGTGCCAGCAGTGAAACGGCAGGGGCGAACACCGGGGAGCTGTTTTTT.

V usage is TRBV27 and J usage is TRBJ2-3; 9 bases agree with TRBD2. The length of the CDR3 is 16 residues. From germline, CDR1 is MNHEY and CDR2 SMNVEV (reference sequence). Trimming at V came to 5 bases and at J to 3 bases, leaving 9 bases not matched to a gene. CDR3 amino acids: CASSHLAGVVTDTQYF. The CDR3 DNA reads TGTGCCAGCAGTCACTTAGCGGGAGTGGTGACAGATACGCAGTATTTT.

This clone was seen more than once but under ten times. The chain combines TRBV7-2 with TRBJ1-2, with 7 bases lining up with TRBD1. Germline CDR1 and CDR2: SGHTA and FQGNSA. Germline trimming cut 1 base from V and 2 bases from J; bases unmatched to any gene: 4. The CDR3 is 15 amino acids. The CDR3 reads CASSLGRGRNYGYTF. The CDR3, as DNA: TGTGCCAGCAGCTTAGGGAGGGGGCGGAACTATGGCTACACCTTC.

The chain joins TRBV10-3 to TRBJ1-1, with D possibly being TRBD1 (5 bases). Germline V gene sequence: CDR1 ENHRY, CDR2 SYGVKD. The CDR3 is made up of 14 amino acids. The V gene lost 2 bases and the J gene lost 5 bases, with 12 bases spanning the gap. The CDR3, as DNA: TGTGCCATCAGTGAGGGGGCAGGTCGGACTGAAGCTTTCTTT. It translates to CAISEGAGRTEAFF.

The CDR3 sequence: CATHRGPFGTEAFF. The DNA for the CDR3 is TGTGCCACCCACAGGGGGCCGTTTGGGACTGAAGCTTTCTTT. The V call is TRBV19, the J call TRBJ1-1; 9 bases fit TRBD1. The CDR3 is 14 amino acids. V gave up 10 bases and J gave up 5 bases; unmatched junction bases: 11. Germline V gives CDR1 LNHDA, CDR2 SQIVND (reference sequence).

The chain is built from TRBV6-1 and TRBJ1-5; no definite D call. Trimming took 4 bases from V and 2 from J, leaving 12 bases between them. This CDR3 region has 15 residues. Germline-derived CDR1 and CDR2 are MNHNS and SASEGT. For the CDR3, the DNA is TGTGCCAGCAGTGGTCAGGTCGGGGGCAATCAGCCCCAGCATTTT. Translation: CASSGQVGGNQPQHF.

The CDR3 nucleotides are TGTGCCAGCAGCAGGGCAACGGGCTCTGGAAACACCATATATTTT. Protein product: CASSRATGSGNTIYF. The chain carries TRBV7-9 and TRBJ1-3; no clear D. Germline V gene lookup returns CDR1 SEHNR and CDR2 FQNEAQ (reference sequence). CDR3 length: 15 amino acids. The V gene lost 5 bases and the J gene lost 0 bases, with 11 bases spanning the gap.

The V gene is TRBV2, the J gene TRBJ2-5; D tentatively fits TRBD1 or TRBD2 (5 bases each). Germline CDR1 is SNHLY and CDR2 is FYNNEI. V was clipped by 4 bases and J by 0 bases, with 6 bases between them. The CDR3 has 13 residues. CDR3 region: CASSGDDQETQYF. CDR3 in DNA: TGTGCCAGCAGTGGGGACGACCAAGAGACCCAGTACTTC. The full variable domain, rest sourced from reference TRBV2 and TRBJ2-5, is EPEVTQTPSHQVTQMGQEVILRCVPISNHLYFYWYRQILGQKVEFLVSFYNNEISEKSEIFDDQFSVERPDGSNFTLKIRSTKLEDSAMYFCASSGDDQETQYFGPGTRLLVL.

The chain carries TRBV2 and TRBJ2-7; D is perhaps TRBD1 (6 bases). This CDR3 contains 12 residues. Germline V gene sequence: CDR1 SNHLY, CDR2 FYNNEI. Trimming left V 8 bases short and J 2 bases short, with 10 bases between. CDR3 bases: TGTGCCAGCGGGGGCAGGGCCTACGAGCAGTACTTC. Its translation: CASGGRAYEQYF.

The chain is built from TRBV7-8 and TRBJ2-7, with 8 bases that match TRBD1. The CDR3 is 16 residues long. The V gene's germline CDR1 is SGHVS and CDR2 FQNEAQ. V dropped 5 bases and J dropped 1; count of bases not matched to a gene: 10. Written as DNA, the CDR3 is TGTGCCAGCAGCCCAAGACAGGGGTTAAATTCCTACGAGCAGTACTTC. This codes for CASSPRQGLNSYEQYF.

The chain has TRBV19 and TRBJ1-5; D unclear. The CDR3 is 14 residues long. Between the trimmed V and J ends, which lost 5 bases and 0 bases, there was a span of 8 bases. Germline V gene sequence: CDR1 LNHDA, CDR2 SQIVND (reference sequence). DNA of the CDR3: TGTGCCAGTAGTTTTAAAAGTAGCAATCAGCCCCAGCATTTT. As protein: CASSFKSSNQPQHF.

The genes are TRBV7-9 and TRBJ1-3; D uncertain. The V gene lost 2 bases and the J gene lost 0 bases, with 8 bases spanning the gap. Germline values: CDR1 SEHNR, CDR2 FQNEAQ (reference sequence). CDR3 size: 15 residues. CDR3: CASSLWPDSGNTIYF. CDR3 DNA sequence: TGTGCCAGCAGCTTATGGCCAGACTCTGGAAACACCATATATTTT. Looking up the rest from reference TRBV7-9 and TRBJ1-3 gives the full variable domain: DTGVSQNPRHKITKRGQNVTFRCDPISEHNRLYWYRQTLGQGPEFLTYFQNEAQLEKSRLLSDRFSAERPKGSFSTLEIQRTEQGDSAMYLCASSLWPDSGNTIYFGEGSWLTVV.

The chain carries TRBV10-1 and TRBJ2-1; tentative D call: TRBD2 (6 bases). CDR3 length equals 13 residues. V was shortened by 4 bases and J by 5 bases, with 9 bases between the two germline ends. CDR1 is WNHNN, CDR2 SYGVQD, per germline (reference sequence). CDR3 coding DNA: TGCGCCAGCAGTGGGGACTGGAACAATGAGCAGTTCTTC. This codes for CASSGDWNNEQFF.

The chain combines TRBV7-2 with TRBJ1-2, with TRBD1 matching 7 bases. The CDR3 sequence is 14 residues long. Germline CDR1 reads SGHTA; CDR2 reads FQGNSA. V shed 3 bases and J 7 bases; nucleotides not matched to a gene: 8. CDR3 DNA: TGTGCCAGCAGCTTTCATCGACAGGGTGGTGGCTACACCTTC. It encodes CASSFHRQGGGYTF.

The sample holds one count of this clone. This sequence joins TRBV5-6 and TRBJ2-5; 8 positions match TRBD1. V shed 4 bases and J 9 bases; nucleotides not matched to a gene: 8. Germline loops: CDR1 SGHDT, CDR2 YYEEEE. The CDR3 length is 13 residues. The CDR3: CASSTGTGISQYF. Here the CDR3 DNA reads TGTGCCAGCAGCACGGGGACAGGCATTTCCCAGTACTTC.

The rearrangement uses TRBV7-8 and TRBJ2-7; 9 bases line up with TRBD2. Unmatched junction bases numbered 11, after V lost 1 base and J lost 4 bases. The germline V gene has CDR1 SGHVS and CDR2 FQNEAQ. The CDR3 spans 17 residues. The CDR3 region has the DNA TGTGCCAGCAGCTTAGATGCCAGGCGGGAGGGCATATACGAGCAGTACTTC. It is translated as CASSLDARREGIYEQYF.

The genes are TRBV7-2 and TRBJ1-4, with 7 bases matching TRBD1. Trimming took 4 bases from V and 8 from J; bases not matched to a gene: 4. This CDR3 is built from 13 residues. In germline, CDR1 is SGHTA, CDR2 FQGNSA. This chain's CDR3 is CASSSAGGEKLFF. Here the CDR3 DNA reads TGTGCCAGCAGCTCGGCAGGGGGGGAAAAACTGTTTTTT. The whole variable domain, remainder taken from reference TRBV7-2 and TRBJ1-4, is GAGVSQSPSNKVTEKGKDVELRCDPISGHTALYWYRQSLGQGLEFLIYFQGNSAPDKSGLPSDRFSAERTGGSVSTLTIQRTQQEDSAVYLCASSSAGGEKLFFGSGTQLSVL.

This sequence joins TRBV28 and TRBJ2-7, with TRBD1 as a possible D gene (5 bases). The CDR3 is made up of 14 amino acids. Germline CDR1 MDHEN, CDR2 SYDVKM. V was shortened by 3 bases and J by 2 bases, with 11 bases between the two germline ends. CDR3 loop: CASSFQGPPYEQYF. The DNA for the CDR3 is TGTGCCAGCAGTTTTCAGGGTCCACCCTACGAGCAGTACTTC.

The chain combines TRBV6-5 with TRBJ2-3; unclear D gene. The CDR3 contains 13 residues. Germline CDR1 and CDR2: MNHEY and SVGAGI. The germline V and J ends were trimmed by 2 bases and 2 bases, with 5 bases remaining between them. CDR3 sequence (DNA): TGTGCCAGCAGTTACCAAACCACAGATACGCAGTATTTT. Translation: CASSYQTTDTQYF.

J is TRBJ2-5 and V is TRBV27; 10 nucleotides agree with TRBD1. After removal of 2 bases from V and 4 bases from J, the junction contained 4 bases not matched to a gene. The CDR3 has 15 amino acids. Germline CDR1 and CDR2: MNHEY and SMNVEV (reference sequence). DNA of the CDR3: TGTGCCAGCAGTTTAATAGGACAGGGGGTAGAGACCCAGTACTTC. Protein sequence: CASSLIGQGVETQYF.

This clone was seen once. The CDR3 nucleotides read TGTGCCGGTTCTTTAGGGGGGGAGACCCAGTACTTC. Its translation is CAGSLGGETQYF. The rearrangement links TRBV6-1 to TRBJ2-5; D is possibly TRBD1 or TRBD2 (6 bases each). This CDR3 contains 12 residues. V gave up 11 bases and J gave up 5 bases, with 15 bases separating them. Germline loops: CDR1 MNHNS, CDR2 SASEGT.

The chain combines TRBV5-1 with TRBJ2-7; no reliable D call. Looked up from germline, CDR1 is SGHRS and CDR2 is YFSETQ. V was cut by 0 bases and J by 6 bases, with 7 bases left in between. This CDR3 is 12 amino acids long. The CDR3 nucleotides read TGCGCCAGCAGCTTGGCCCAAGGCGAGCAGTACTTC. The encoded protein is CASSLAQGEQYF.

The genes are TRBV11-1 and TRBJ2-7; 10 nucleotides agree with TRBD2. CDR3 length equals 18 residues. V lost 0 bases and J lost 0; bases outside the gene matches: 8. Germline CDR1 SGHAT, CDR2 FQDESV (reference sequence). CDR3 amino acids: CASSLAASGRATSYEQYF. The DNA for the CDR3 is TGTGCCAGCAGCTTAGCGGCGAGCGGGAGGGCCACCTCCTACGAGCAGTACTTC.

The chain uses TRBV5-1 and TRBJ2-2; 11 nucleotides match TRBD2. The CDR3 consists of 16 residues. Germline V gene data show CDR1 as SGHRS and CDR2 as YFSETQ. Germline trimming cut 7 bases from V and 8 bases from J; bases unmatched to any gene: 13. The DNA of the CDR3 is TGCGCCAGCTCCGGACTAGCGGGCGTAGAAAATGGGGAGCTGTTTTTT. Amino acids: CASSGLAGVENGELFF.

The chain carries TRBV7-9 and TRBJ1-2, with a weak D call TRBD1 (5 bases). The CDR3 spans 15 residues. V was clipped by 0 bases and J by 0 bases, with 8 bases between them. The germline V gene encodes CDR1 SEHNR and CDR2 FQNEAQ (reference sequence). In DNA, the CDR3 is TGTGCCAGCAGCTTAGCTGGGGACCCTAACTATGGCTACACCTTC. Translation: CASSLAGDPNYGYTF. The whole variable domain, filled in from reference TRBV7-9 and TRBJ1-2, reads DTGVSQNPRHKITKRGQNVTFRCDPISEHNRLYWYRQTLGQGPEFLTYFQNEAQLEKSRLLSDRFSAERPKGSFSTLEIQRTEQGDSAMYLCASSLAGDPNYGYTFGSGTRLTVV.

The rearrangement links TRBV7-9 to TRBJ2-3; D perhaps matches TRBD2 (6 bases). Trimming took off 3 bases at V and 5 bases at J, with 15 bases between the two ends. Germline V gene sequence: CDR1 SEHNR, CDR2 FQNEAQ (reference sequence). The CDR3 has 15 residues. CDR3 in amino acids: CASSLTGGKVDTQYF. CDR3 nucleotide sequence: TGTGCCAGCAGCTTGACCGGCGGGAAGGTAGATACGCAGTATTTT. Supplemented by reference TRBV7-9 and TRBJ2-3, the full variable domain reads DTGVSQNPRHKITKRGQNVTFRCDPISEHNRLYWYRQTLGQGPEFLTYFQNEAQLEKSRLLSDRFSAERPKGSFSTLEIQRTEQGDSAMYLCASSLTGGKVDTQYFGPGTRLTVL.

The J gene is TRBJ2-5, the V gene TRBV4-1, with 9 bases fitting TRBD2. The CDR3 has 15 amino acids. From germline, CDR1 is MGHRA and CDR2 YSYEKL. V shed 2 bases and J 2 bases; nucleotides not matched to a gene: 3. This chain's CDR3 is CASSQLTSGQETQYF. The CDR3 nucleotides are TGCGCCAGCAGCCAACTAACTAGCGGGCAAGAGACCCAGTACTTC.

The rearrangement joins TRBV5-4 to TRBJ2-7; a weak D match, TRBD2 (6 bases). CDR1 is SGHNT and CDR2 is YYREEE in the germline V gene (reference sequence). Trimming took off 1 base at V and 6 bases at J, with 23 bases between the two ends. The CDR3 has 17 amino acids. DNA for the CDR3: TGTGCCAGCAGCTTGATCCGCGGGGCCGACTCAGTGGCCGAGCAGTACTTC. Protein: CASSLIRGADSVAEQYF. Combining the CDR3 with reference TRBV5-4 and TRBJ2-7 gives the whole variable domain ETGVTQSPTHLIKTRGQQVTLRCSSQSGHNTVSWYQQALGQGPQFIFQYYREEENGRGNFPPRFSGLQFPNYSSELNVNALELDDSALYLCASSLIRGADSVAEQYFGPGTRLTVT.